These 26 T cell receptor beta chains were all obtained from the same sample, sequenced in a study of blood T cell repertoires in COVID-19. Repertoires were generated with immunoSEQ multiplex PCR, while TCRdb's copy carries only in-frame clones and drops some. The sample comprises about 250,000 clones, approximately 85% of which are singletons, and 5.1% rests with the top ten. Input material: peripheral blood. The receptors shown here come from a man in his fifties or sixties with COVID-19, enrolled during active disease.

CDR3 DNA sequence: TGTGCCAGCAGCGGGACAGGGTTCCACAATGAGCAGTTCTTC. Protein sequence: CASSGTGFHNEQFF. The chain is built from TRBV2 and TRBJ2-1, with 9 bases aligning to TRBD1. Germline lookup yields CDR1 SNHLY and CDR2 FYNNEI. This CDR3 is 14 amino acids long. The V segment lost 6 bases and the J segment 5 bases; nucleotides outside the gene matches: 5.

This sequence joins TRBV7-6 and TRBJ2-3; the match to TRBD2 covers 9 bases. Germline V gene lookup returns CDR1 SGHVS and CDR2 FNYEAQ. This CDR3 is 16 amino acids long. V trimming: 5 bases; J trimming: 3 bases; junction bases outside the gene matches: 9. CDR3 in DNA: TGTGCCAGCAGCCACGCGGGGGGGACTAAGACAGATACGCAGTATTTT. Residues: CASSHAGGTKTDTQYF. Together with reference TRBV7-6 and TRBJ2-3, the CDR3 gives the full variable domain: GAGVSQSPRYKVTKRGQDVALRCDPISGHVSLYWYRQALGQGPEFLTYFNYEAQQDKSGLPNDRFSAERPEGSISTLTIQRTEQRDSAMYRCASSHAGGTKTDTQYFGPGTRLTVL.

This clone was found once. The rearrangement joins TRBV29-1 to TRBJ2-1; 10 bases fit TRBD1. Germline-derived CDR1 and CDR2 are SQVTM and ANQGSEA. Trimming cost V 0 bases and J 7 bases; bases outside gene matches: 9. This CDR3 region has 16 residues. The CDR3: CSVEDSGQGPRNEQFF. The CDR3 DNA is TGCAGCGTTGAAGATTCGGGACAGGGGCCTAGGAATGAGCAGTTCTTC.

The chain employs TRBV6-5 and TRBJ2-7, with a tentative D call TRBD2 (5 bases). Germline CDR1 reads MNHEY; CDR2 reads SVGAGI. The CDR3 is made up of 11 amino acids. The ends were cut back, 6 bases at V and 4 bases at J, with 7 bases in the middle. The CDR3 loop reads CASSRTYEQYF. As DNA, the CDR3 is TGTGCCAGCAGCAGGACTTACGAGCAGTACTTC.

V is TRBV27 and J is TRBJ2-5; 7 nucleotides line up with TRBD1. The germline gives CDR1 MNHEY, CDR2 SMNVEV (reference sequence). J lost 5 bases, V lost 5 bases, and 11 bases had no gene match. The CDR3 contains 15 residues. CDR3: CASSQRQGVWETQYF. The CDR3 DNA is TGTGCCAGCAGTCAACGACAGGGTGTTTGGGAGACCCAGTACTTC.

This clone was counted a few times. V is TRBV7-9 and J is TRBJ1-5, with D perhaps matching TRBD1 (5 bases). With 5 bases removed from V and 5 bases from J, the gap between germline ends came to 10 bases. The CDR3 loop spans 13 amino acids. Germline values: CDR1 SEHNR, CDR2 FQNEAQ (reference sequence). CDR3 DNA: TGTGCCAGCAGCCCGGGACTTTATCAGCCCCAGCATTTT. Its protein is CASSPGLYQPQHF.

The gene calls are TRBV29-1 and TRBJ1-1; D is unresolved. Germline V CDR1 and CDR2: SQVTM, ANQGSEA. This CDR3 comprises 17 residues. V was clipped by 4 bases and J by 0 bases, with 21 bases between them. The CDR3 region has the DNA TGCAGCGTTGTAGGTATGGCAGGATTCAATATGAACACTGAAGCTTTCTTT. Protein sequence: CSVVGMAGFNMNTEAFF.

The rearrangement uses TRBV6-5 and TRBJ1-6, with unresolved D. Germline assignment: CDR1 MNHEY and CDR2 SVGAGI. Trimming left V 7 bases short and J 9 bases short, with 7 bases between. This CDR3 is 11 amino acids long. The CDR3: CASTMSSPLHF. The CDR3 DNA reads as TGTGCCAGCACGATGAGTTCACCCCTCCACTTT.

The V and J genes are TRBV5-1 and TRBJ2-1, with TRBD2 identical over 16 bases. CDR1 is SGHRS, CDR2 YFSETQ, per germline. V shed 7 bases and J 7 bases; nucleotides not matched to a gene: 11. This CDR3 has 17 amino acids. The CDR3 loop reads CASRPGLAGGPWNEQFF. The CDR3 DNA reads TGCGCCAGCCGACCGGGACTAGCGGGGGGGCCTTGGAATGAGCAGTTCTTC.

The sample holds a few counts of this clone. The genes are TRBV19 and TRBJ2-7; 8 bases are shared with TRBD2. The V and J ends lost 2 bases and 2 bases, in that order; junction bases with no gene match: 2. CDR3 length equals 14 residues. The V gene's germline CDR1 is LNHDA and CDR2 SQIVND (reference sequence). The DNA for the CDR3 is TGTGCCAGTAGTATAACGGGACTAGCCTACGAGCAGTACTTC. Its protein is CASSITGLAYEQYF.

CDR3 sequence reads: CASSLGQDGYTF. The CDR3, as DNA: TGTGCCAGCAGCCTAGGACAGGATGGCTACACCTTC. This sequence joins TRBV5-6 and TRBJ1-2, with TRBD1 identical over 7 bases. Trimming took 4 bases from V and 6 from J; bases not matched to a gene: 3. Germline V gives CDR1 SGHDT, CDR2 YYEEEE. The CDR3 runs to 12 residues.

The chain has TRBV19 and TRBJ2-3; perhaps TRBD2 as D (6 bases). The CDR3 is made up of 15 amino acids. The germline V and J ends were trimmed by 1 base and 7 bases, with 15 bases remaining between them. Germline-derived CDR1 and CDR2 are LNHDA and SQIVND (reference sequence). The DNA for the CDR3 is TGTGCCAGTAGTATAGTCCCCGGGGGAATTTATACGCAGTATTTT. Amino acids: CASSIVPGGIYTQYF.

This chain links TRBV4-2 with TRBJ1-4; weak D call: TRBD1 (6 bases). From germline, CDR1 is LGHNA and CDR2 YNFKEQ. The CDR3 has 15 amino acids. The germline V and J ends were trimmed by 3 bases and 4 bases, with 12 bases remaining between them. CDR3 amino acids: CASSHRQGYNEKLFF. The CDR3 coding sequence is TGTGCCAGCAGCCATCGCCAGGGGTATAATGAAAAACTGTTTTTT.

CDR3 bases: TGTGCCAGCAGTTTATTGGCAGGGTCGGACGAGCAGTACTTC. This codes for CASSLLAGSDEQYF. The rearrangement uses TRBV27 and TRBJ2-7; D may be TRBD1 (5 bases). The length of the CDR3 is 14 residues. Trimming took 1 base from V and 5 from J, leaving 12 bases between them. CDR1 is MNHEY, CDR2 SMNVEV, per germline (reference sequence).

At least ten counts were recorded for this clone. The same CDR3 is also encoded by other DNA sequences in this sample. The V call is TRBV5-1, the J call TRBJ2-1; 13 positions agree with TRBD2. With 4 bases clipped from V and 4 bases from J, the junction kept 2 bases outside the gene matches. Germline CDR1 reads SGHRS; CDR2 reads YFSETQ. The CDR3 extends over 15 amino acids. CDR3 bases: TGCGCCAGCAGCGAACTAGCGGGGGGGTACAATGAGCAGTTCTTC. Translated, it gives CASSELAGGYNEQFF.

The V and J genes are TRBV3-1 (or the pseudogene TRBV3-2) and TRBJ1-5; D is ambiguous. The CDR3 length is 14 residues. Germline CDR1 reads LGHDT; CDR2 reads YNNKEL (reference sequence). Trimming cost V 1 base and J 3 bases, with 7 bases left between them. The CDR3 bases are TGTGCCAGCAGCCAAGCGTACACCAATCAGCCCCAGCATTTT. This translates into CASSQAYTNQPQHF.

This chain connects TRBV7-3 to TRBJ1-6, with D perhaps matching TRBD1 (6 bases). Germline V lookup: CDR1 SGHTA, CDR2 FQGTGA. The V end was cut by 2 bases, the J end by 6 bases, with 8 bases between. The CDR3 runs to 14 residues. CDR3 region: CASSLYRANSPLHF. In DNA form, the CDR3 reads TGTGCCAGCAGCTTATACAGGGCTAATTCACCCCTCCACTTT. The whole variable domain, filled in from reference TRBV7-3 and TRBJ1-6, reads GAGVSQTPSNKVTEKGKYVELRCDPISGHTALYWYRQSLGQGPEFLIYFQGTGAADDSGLPNDRFFAVRPEGSVSTLKIQRTERGDSAVYLCASSLYRANSPLHFGNGTRLTVT.

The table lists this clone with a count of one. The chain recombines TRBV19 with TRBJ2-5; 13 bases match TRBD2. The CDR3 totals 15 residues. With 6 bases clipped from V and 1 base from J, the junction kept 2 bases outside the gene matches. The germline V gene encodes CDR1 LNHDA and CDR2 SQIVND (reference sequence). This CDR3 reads CASSRTSGGQETQYF. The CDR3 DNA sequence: TGTGCCAGTAGCCGGACTAGCGGGGGCCAAGAGACCCAGTACTTC.

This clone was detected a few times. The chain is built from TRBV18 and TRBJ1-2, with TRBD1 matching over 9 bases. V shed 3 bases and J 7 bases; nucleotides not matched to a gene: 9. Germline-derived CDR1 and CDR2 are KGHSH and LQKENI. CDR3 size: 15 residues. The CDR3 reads CASSPQQGASAGYTF. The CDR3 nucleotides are TGTGCCAGCTCACCCCAACAGGGGGCTAGCGCTGGCTACACCTTC.

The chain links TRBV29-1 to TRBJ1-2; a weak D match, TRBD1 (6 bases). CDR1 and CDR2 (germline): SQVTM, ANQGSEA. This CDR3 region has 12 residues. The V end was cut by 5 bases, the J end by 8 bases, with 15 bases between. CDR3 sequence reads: CSVFEGVGGYTF. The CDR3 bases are TGCAGCGTTTTCGAGGGGGTGGGAGGCTACACCTTC.

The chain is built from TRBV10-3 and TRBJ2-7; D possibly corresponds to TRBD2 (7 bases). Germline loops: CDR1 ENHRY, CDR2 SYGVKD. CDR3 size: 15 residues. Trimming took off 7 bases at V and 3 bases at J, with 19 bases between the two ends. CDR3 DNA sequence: TGTGCCATCAAGATACGGGCAGGGGAGGGCTACGAGCAGTACTTC. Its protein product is CAIKIRAGEGYEQYF.

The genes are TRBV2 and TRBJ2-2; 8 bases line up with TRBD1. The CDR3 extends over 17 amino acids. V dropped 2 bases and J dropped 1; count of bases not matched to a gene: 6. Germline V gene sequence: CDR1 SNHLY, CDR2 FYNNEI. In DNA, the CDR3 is TGTGCCAGCAGTGAAACAGGGGGAGATAGGAACACCGGGGAGCTGTTTTTT. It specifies CASSETGGDRNTGELFF.

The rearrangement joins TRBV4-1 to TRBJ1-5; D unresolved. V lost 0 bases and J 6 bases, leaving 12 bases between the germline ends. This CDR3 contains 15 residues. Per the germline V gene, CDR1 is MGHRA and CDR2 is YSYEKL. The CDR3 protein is CASSQEGGGSQPQHF. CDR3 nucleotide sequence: TGCGCCAGCAGCCAAGAGGGCGGAGGTAGTCAGCCCCAGCATTTT.

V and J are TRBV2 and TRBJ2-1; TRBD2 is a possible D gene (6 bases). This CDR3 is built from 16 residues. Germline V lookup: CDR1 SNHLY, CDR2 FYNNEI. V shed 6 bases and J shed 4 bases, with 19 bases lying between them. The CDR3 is CASSSPLAGYYNEQFF. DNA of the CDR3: TGTGCCAGCAGCTCCCCCCTTGCGGGGTATTACAATGAGCAGTTCTTC.

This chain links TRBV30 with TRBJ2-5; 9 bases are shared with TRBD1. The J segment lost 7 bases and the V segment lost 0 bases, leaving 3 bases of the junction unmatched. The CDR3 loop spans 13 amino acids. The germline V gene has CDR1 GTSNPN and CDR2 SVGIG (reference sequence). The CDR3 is CAWSVGQGLTQYF. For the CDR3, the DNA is TGTGCCTGGAGTGTAGGACAGGGGCTGACCCAGTACTTC.

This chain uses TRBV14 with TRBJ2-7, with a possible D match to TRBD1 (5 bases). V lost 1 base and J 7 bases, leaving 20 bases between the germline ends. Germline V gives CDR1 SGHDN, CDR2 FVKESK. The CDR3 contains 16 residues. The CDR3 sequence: CASSQGLGRVYYEQYF. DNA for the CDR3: TGTGCCAGCAGCCAAGGACTGGGGCGCGTTTATTATGAGCAGTACTTC.